This T cell receptor beta chain appears in the sequencing data of a study of human T cells and chemical hapten exposure. Study-level information: Small pooled library volume differences chiefly drove per-sample TCR yield variation.

Findings and caveats of the study: The number of TCRs above 1 in 1000 frequency did not change after DPC sensitization.

With 5 bases removed from V and 6 bases from J, the gap between germline ends came to 14 bases. The CDR3 is made up of 14 amino acids. Germline CDR1 and CDR2: SGHTA and FQGNSA. Before extraction, the whole blood was not fractionated, and total RNA was taken from it. This clonotype came up many times. Its antigen is unknown. Unique molecular identifiers were affixed to discrete cDNA molecules within the library. Original processing notes: Around 91,000 TCRs per sample was the median, with a range of about 20,000 to 750,000. TCRdb re-analysed the 5' RACE reads in MiXCR, keeping a single row per CDR3 protein. In this record, the V and J calls reflect TCRdb's handling and not the investigators' own analysis. The sample lists approximately 140,000 distinct CDR3 sequences, 4.1% seen once, with roughly 1.4% in the top ten.

The chain recombines TRBV7-2 with TRBJ2-1; D call uncertain. This sequence originates from a female donor in good health. The CDR3 protein is CASSPVMRPNEQFF. CDR3 DNA: TGTGCCAGCAGCCCAGTTATGAGACCCAATGAGCAGTTCTTC.